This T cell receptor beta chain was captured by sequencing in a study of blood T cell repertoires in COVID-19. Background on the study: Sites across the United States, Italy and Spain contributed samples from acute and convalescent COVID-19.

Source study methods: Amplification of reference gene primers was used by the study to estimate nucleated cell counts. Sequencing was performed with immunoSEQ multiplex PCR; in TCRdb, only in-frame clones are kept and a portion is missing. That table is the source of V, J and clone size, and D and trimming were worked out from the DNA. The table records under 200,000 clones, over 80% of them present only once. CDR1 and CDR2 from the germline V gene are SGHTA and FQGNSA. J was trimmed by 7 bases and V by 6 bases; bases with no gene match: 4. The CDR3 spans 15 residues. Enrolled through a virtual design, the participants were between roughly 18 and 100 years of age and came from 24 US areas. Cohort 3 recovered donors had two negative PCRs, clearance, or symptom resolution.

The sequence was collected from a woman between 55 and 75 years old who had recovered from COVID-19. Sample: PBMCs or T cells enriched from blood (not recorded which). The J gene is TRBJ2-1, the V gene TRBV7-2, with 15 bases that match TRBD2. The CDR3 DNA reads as TGTGCCAGCAGGGGCGGGACTAGCGGGAGGAATGAGCAGTTCTTC. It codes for CASRGGTSGRNEQFF.